The entry that follows covers one T cell receptor (beta chain) sequence. This specimen belongs to a study of memory CD4+ T cells and cytomegalovirus serostatus. Single viable CD3+CD4+CD8-CD45RO+ cells were sorted as the memory CD4+ T cells. After thawing, CD4+ T cells were positively selected. The CDR3 has 15 residues. Germline CDR1 is LNHDA and CDR2 is SQIVND (reference sequence). J lost 2 bases, V lost 2 bases, and 5 bases had no gene match. Authors' methods: After removing out-of-frame reads, 2 million to 2.5 million distinct TCRbeta sequences remained. Using immunoSEQ multiplex PCR, the repertoire was profiled, and TCRdb retains in-frame clones only, with some absent. V and J calls and clone size follow that table, whereas D and trimming were derived from the DNA. This sample has just under 65,000 clones, with over 60% found just once.

The rearrangement uses TRBV19 and TRBJ1-2; 7 bases map to TRBD1. Sequencing was done on a sample of memory CD4+ T cells from blood. This receptor was identified in an adult in good health and CMV-seronegative. In DNA, the CDR3 is TGTGCCAGTAGTATATCCGGGACAGACAACTATGGCTACACCTTC. It encodes CASSISGTDNYGYTF.